The 2 T cell receptor beta chains reported below all come from one sample, sequenced in a study of T cell repertoires in cytomegalovirus infection. TCRdb reprocessed the reads via MiXCR and lists one record per CDR3 protein. The sample records under 600,000 distinct CDR3 sequences, 16% being singletons. Material for sequencing was CD8+ T cells from PBMCs. Every receptor here comes from a human donor in good health (CMV status not recorded). Some clones in this sample may be carry-over from other donors' samples.

The chain links TRBV27 to TRBJ2-2; TRBD2 agrees at 8 bases. The CDR3 extends over 18 amino acids. The germline V gene encodes CDR1 MNHEY and CDR2 SMNVEV (reference sequence). V shed 5 bases and J 2 bases; nucleotides not matched to a gene: 13. CDR3 protein: CASSSRAGGGDNTGELFF. The CDR3, as DNA: TGTGCCAGCAGTAGTCGCGCCGGGGGGGGGGATAACACCGGGGAGCTGTTTTTT.

The CDR3 DNA reads TGTGCCAGCGGACAGGATACCGGGGAGCTGTTTTTT. This codes for CASGQDTGELFF. This chain links TRBV27 with TRBJ2-2; 7 nucleotides align to TRBD1. Trimming took 8 bases from V and 5 from J; bases not matched to a gene: 2. CDR3 length: 12 amino acids. Germline V gene sequence: CDR1 MNHEY, CDR2 SMNVEV (reference sequence).